Following are 5 T cell receptor beta chains from one sample sequenced in a study of tumor-infiltrating lymphocytes in oesophageal squamous cell carcinoma (dated by TCRdb to the mid-2010s). Libraries were made using PCR. The instrument given in TCRdb is Illumina HiSeq 2000. TCRdb itself trimmed the public reads at Q25 with fastp, ran MiXCR and retained productive beta chains. Rows with one shared CDR3 protein collapse into an entry with the most common genes and DNA. The sample profile shows 20,000 to 25,000 distinct CDR3 sequences; about a third of them were found once. The ten biggest clones cover 19% of the sample. Material: esophageal tumor tissue. The origin of the receptors is a female donor with esophageal squamous cell carcinoma.

This chain links TRBV5-4 with TRBJ1-4; maybe TRBD1 (5 bases). Germline V gene sequence: CDR1 SGHNT, CDR2 YYREEE (reference sequence). There are 14 residues in the CDR3. With 3 bases removed from V and 7 bases from J, the gap between germline ends came to 13 bases. This CDR3 is CASSSHGTGEKLFF. Written as DNA, the CDR3 is TGTGCCAGCAGCTCGCACGGGACGGGTGAAAAACTGTTTTTT.

In regard to this clonotype: This likely comes from a read error, as the CDR3 has no conserved phenylalanine or tryptophan at its end. The limits of the CDR3 on the DNA are not certain, so only TCRdb's listed CDR3 is given. CDR3 protein: CASSQDKIEA. The chain recombines TRBV4-3 with TRBJ2-3. The CDR3 length equals 10 residues, ends included. CDR1 and CDR2 (germline): LGHNA, YSLEER.

This clonotype was counted ten times or more. The CDR3 DNA reads TGTGCCATCAGAAGGACTAGCGGTAATGAGCAGTTCTTC. Translated, it gives CAIRRTSGNEQFF. The chain carries TRBV10-3 and TRBJ2-1; TRBD2 matches 10 bases. This CDR3 has 13 residues. Germline values: CDR1 ENHRY, CDR2 SYGVKD. Trimming took 6 bases from V and 7 from J; bases not matched to a gene: 3.

Of note for this clonotype: One end of the junction does not line up with germline, which may come from a read error. This chain uses TRBV7-6 with TRBJ2-1; D unclear. Germline lookup yields CDR1 SGHVS and CDR2 FNYEAQ. The CDR3 length is 15 residues. CDR3 in amino acids: CASSLEEATNNEQFF. For the CDR3, the DNA is TGTGCTAGCAGCTTAGAAGAGGCTACCAACAATGAGCAGTTCTTC.

CDR3 in DNA: TGTGCCAGCAGCCCCGCGACAGGGAACACCGGGGAGCTGTTTTTT. Protein sequence: CASSPATGNTGELFF. The V and J genes are TRBV7-3 and TRBJ2-2; TRBD1 might be the D (6 bases). Germline assignment: CDR1 SGHTA and CDR2 FQGTGA. The CDR3 spans 15 residues. Deletions cut 5 bases from V and 1 base from J, with 11 bases between.